Each of the 18 T cell receptor beta chains below was sequenced from the same sample in a study of cytomegalovirus exposure and HLA in healthy donors. PCR was performed using 60 Vbeta and 13 Jbeta primers. TCRdb's copy holds only in-frame clones and misses some; the assay was immunoSEQ multiplex PCR. The table has roughly 100,000 clones, approximately 64% seen once; the top ten hold around 3.3%. Material for sequencing was PBMCs. Receptor source: a woman aged 45-60 years in good health and CMV-seronegative.

The chain couples TRBV7-6 to TRBJ1-4, with TRBD1 as a possible D gene (6 bases). The germline V gene has CDR1 SGHVS and CDR2 FNYEAQ. V was cut by 1 base and J by 0 bases, with 12 bases left in between. The CDR3 has 17 amino acids. CDR3 sequence reads: CASSLVAGQTTNEKLFF. DNA of the CDR3: TGTGCCAGCAGCTTAGTTGCCGGACAGACAACTAATGAAAAACTGTTTTTT.

The gene calls are TRBV12-5 and TRBJ2-1; D perhaps matches TRBD2 (5 bases). Germline V CDR1 and CDR2: LGHNT, FRNRAP. The V gene lost 6 bases and the J gene lost 0 bases, with 9 bases spanning the gap. The CDR3 is 14 amino acids. This chain's CDR3 is CASGMGSSYNEQFF. The CDR3 DNA reads as TGTGCTAGTGGGATGGGGAGCTCCTACAATGAGCAGTTCTTC.

V is TRBV6-1 and J is TRBJ2-5; 8 nucleotides match TRBD2. The J segment lost 2 bases and the V segment lost 7 bases, leaving 6 bases of the junction unmatched. This CDR3 spans 14 amino acids. Germline-derived CDR1 and CDR2 are MNHNS and SASEGT. CDR3 bases: TGTGCCAGCATTTGGACTAGCCTACAAGAGACCCAGTACTTC. This codes for CASIWTSLQETQYF.

The chain combines TRBV7-6 with TRBJ2-2; D unclear. V lost 1 base, J lost 0 bases, and 12 bases lay in between. The CDR3 spans 17 residues. Looked up from germline, CDR1 is SGHVS and CDR2 is FNYEAQ. This CDR3 reads CASSLGSQLANTGELFF. CDR3 nucleotide sequence: TGTGCCAGCAGCTTAGGTTCCCAGCTAGCGAACACCGGGGAGCTGTTTTTT.

The gene calls are TRBV14 and TRBJ2-1, with D unclear. Germline values: CDR1 SGHDN, CDR2 FVKESK. The CDR3 runs to 15 residues. Trimming took off 1 base at V and 0 bases at J, with 7 bases between the two ends. The CDR3 DNA is TGTGCCAGCAGCCAAGTTAAGAGCTCCTACAATGAGCAGTTCTTC. Protein product: CASSQVKSSYNEQFF.

Points on this clone: No conserved phenylalanine or tryptophan is present at the end of the CDR3, so a read error is the likely explanation. The chain uses TRBV6-6 and TRBJ2-7; 9 bases align to TRBD2. V was pared by 6 bases and J by 3 bases, with 6 bases of the junction left unmatched. The CDR3 runs 14 residues. The germline gives CDR1 MNHNY, CDR2 SVGAGI (reference sequence). CDR3 sequence (DNA): TGTGCCAGCAGCCCACGCGGGGGGGTCTACGAGCAGTACTCC. Translated: CASSPRGGVYEQYS.

The rearrangement links TRBV7-2 to TRBJ2-5; the match to TRBD2 covers 7 bases. The CDR3 contains 15 residues. The V segment lost 5 bases and the J segment 4 bases; nucleotides outside the gene matches: 10. Germline CDR1 is SGHTA and CDR2 is FQGNSA. CDR3 sequence (DNA): TGTGCCAGCAGCGTACAGGCGGGAGTGCGAGAGACCCAGTACTTC. Translating gives CASSVQAGVRETQYF.

In its sample, this clone was seen once. This chain joins TRBV7-3 and TRBJ2-5, with TRBD2 identical over 14 bases. V lost 4 bases to trimming and J lost 5 bases; unmatched junction nucleotides: 9. This CDR3 is 17 amino acids long. Per germline, CDR1 SGHTA and CDR2 FQGTGA. The CDR3 bases are TGTGCCAGCAGCTCCGGACTAGCGGGAGGAGTTGGCGAGACCCAGTACTTC. Translated, it gives CASSSGLAGGVGETQYF.

This clone was seen once. The chain has TRBV5-1 and TRBJ2-5, with TRBD1 matching 8 bases. This CDR3 comprises 15 residues. Germline lookup yields CDR1 SGHRS and CDR2 YFSETQ. V shed 4 bases and J 5 bases; nucleotides not matched to a gene: 10. As DNA, the CDR3 is TGCGCCAGCAGCACCAACAGGGGGGTCTTCGAGACCCAGTACTTC. Its translation is CASSTNRGVFETQYF.

The CDR3 loop is CASSTLVGYNEQFF. The DNA for the CDR3 is TGTGCCAGCAGCACACTAGTTGGGTACAATGAGCAGTTCTTC. This chain joins TRBV7-8 and TRBJ2-1, with TRBD2 as a possible D gene (5 bases). The CDR3 is made up of 14 amino acids. Trimming removed 5 bases from V and 4 bases from J, with 12 bases in between. From germline, CDR1 is SGHVS and CDR2 FQNEAQ.

The chain carries TRBV7-9 and TRBJ2-7; 7 bases agree with TRBD2. The ends lost 3 bases at V and 4 bases at J; junction bases unmatched: 15. The CDR3 is made up of 17 amino acids. In germline, CDR1 is SEHNR, CDR2 FQNEAQ (reference sequence). The CDR3 reads CASSFGGTERVTYEQYF. The CDR3 DNA reads TGTGCCAGCAGCTTCGGGGGGACGGAGCGGGTCACATACGAGCAGTACTTC.

V is TRBV18 and J is TRBJ2-7; no reliable D call. Germline CDR1 and CDR2: KGHSH and LQKENI. The CDR3 spans 13 residues. V was trimmed by 0 bases and J by 6 bases, leaving 9 bases between them. This chain's CDR3 is CASSPPSLFEQYF. CDR3 nucleotides: TGTGCCAGCTCACCACCGTCCCTCTTCGAGCAGTACTTC.

The V gene is TRBV2, the J gene TRBJ1-4; D unclear. CDR1 and CDR2 from the germline V gene are SNHLY and FYNNEI. Trimming stripped 8 bases from V and 5 bases from J, with 18 bases between. The CDR3 spans 15 residues. CDR3 amino acids: CASSYSQTKNEKLFF. CDR3 nucleotides: TGTGCCAGCTCGTACAGCCAAACCAAGAATGAAAAACTGTTTTTT.

This rearrangement joins TRBV5-1 to TRBJ1-1, with TRBD1 as a possible D gene (5 bases). The CDR3 extends over 14 amino acids. In germline, CDR1 is SGHRS, CDR2 YFSETQ. Trimming took off 4 bases at V and 4 bases at J, with 14 bases between the two ends. DNA of the CDR3: TGCGCCAGCAGCCCGGGTGGGGCCAGCACTGAAGCTTTCTTT. It yields the protein CASSPGGASTEAFF.

There are a few counts of this clone. The chain has TRBV5-4 and TRBJ2-5; 11 nucleotides align to TRBD2. Germline values: CDR1 SGHNT, CDR2 YYREEE (reference sequence). This CDR3 is built from 17 residues. V gave up 2 bases and J gave up 0 bases; unmatched junction bases: 6. The CDR3: CASSFGSSGGYQETQYF. In nucleotides, the CDR3 is TGTGCCAGCAGCTTTGGATCTAGCGGGGGGTACCAAGAGACCCAGTACTTC.

The chain combines TRBV13 with TRBJ2-7; the match to TRBD2 covers 12 bases. The CDR3 has 16 residues. CDR1 and CDR2 (germline): PRHDT, FYEKMQ (reference sequence). V gave up 4 bases and J gave up 1 base; unmatched junction bases: 5. The CDR3 is CASSSTSGGHSYEQYF. CDR3 bases: TGTGCCAGCAGCTCAACTAGCGGGGGGCATTCCTACGAGCAGTACTTC.

The genes are TRBV30 and TRBJ2-5, with 9 bases lining up with TRBD1. The CDR3 loop spans 14 amino acids. CDR1 is GTSNPN and CDR2 is SVGIG in the germline V gene (reference sequence). The V and J ends lost 2 bases and 5 bases, in that order; junction bases with no gene match: 6. The CDR3 DNA sequence: TGTGCCTGGAGTATCCTCGGGACAGGGGAGACCCAGTACTTC. This sequence encodes CAWSILGTGETQYF.

The rearrangement uses TRBV18 and TRBJ2-2, with D tentatively TRBD1 (6 bases). CDR1 is KGHSH and CDR2 is LQKENI in the germline V gene. Trimming stripped 2 bases from V and 0 bases from J, with 13 bases between. The CDR3 length is 17 residues. CDR3 loop: CASSPVVRGTNTGELFF. In DNA form, the CDR3 reads TGTGCCAGCTCACCAGTGGTGAGGGGGACGAACACCGGGGAGCTGTTTTTT.